The TCR beta chain described here comes from a study of read filtering for tumor transcriptome and immune sequencing. The library was built from about 400 ng RNA with molecular barcoded adaptors for alpha/delta and beta/gamma chains. A single record per CDR3 protein comes from TCRdb applying MiXCR to the reads. The table lists roughly 38,000 distinct CDR3 sequences, roughly an eighth of them singletons. Germline assignment: CDR1 SGHAT and CDR2 FQNNGV. The V end was cut by 5 bases, the J end by 0 bases, with 13 bases between. The CDR3 is 16 residues long. This clonotype was observed many times. The sequencing sample was made of a population of CD138-negative cells sorted from bone marrow. The clonotype was recovered from a donor aged 40 or over with multiple myeloma. The chain uses TRBV11-2 and TRBJ1-4; tentative D call: TRBD1 (6 bases). The CDR3 loop reads CASSPTGSTTNEKLFF. CDR3 coding DNA: TGTGCCAGCAGCCCCACAGGGTCGACAACTAATGAAAAACTGTTTTTT.